This T cell receptor beta chain was found in a study of blood T cell repertoires in COVID-19. For the study at large: T cells, B-cell-depleted T cells, or PBMCs provided the cDNA or gDNA that served as material.

The age range of participants was roughly 18 to 90 years, with residence in about two dozen US areas. The recovered donors of Cohort 3 showed two negative PCRs, clearance, or symptom resolution. In the original workflow: Quantification of nucleated cells was approximated via reference gene primer amplification. TCRdb's table, derived via immunoSEQ multiplex PCR, lists solely in-frame clones and lacks some. That table furnishes V, J and clone size, whereas the DNA furnished D and trimming. This sample has around 250,000 clones; approximately 83% occur once, and the top ten carry 1.9%. V was shortened by 1 base and J by 2 bases, with 9 bases between the two germline ends. The germline V gene encodes CDR1 SQVTM and CDR2 ANQGSEA. The CDR3 is 13 amino acids. Turning to this clone: The same CDR3 is also encoded by other DNA sequences in this sample.

The rearrangement uses TRBV29-1 and TRBJ2-7, with D tentatively TRBD1 (5 bases). The sequencing sample was made of PBMCs or T cells enriched from blood (not recorded which). The source is a woman aged 45-59 years who had recovered from COVID-19. In DNA form, the CDR3 reads TGCAGCGTTGAAGGGCAGGGCGCCTACGAGCAGTACTTC. Translation gives CSVEGQGAYEQYF.